Shown below are 24 T cell receptor beta chains from a single sample sequenced in a study of OX40 agonist ivuxolimab in advanced cancers. Sequenced by immunoSEQ multiplex PCR; TCRdb stores in-frame clones only, minus some. The repertoire consists of tens of thousands of clones, with 90% occurring once and the leading ten covering under 2.5%. The specimen was CD4+ or CD8+ T cells sorted from blood, collected in a trial of the OX40 agonist ivuxolimab. These receptor sequences come from an adult with an advanced solid tumor such as melanoma, head and neck, liver or kidney cancer.

This rearrangement joins TRBV7-2 to TRBJ2-6; no clear D. Germline V gene sequence: CDR1 SGHTA, CDR2 FQGNSA. The CDR3 consists of 18 residues. Trimming took 0 bases from V and 3 from J, leaving 15 bases between them. The CDR3 DNA reads TGTGCCAGCAGCTTAGCGCCCCTAAAGGATGGTGGGGCCAACGTCCTGACTTTC. Encoded protein: CASSLAPLKDGGANVLTF.

The chain has TRBV6-5 and TRBJ2-1, with no clear D. Germline V gene sequence: CDR1 MNHEY, CDR2 SVGAGI. Trimming took 7 bases from V and 4 from J, leaving 5 bases between them. This CDR3 is 11 amino acids long. The CDR3 DNA reads as TGTGCCAGCACCTGGTACAATGAGCAGTTCTTC. The encoded protein is CASTWYNEQFF.

The chain employs TRBV27 and TRBJ2-7; TRBD1 matches 9 bases. Looked up from germline, CDR1 is MNHEY and CDR2 is SMNVEV (reference sequence). The CDR3 contains 17 residues. V lost 6 bases, J lost 0 bases, and 12 bases stayed unmatched. CDR3 in amino acids: CASRPGRGTGISYEQYF. CDR3 DNA: TGTGCCAGCAGGCCAGGCCGGGGGACAGGGATCTCCTACGAGCAGTACTTC.

This chain uses TRBV19 with TRBJ1-5, with 9 bases that match TRBD1. V was clipped by 3 bases and J by 5 bases; unmatched bases: 11. The CDR3 totals 17 residues. CDR1 and CDR2 (germline): LNHDA, SQIVND (reference sequence). This CDR3 reads CASSMAQGAPGDQPQHF. DNA for the CDR3: TGTGCCAGTAGTATGGCACAGGGGGCGCCCGGGGATCAGCCCCAGCATTTT.

The V gene is TRBV28, the J gene TRBJ1-2, with TRBD1 matching 8 bases. V was clipped by 3 bases and J by 4 bases; unmatched bases: 7. From germline, CDR1 is MDHEN and CDR2 SYDVKM. The CDR3 is 15 amino acids. The CDR3 region has the DNA TGTGCCAGCAGTTTTGGGGCAGGGGGCAGCTATGGCTACACCTTC. Translation: CASSFGAGGSYGYTF.

The V gene is TRBV28, the J gene TRBJ1-1, with 7 positions matching TRBD1. The CDR3 runs 14 residues. The J segment lost 3 bases and the V segment lost 5 bases, leaving 6 bases of the junction unmatched. Germline CDR1 and CDR2: MDHEN and SYDVKM. The CDR3 nucleotides are TGTGCCAGCAGTAAGGGGGCGCTTTACACTGAAGCTTTCTTT. Amino acid sequence: CASSKGALYTEAFF.

This clone was counted a single time. The chain links TRBV14 to TRBJ2-1; D remains unclear. CDR3 length equals 12 residues. Germline-derived CDR1 and CDR2 are SGHDN and FVKESK. V gave up 2 bases and J gave up 12 bases, with 11 bases separating them. CDR3 nucleotide sequence: TGTGCCAGCAGCCAATTTCAGCTTGGGCAGTTCTTC. This encodes CASSQFQLGQFF.

The sample holds a few counts of this clone. This chain uses TRBV7-7 with TRBJ2-5, with D tentatively TRBD1 (7 bases). V lost 3 bases and J lost 5, with 19 bases in between. The CDR3 runs to 16 residues. The germline CDR1 and CDR2 sequences are SSHAT and FNYEAQ (reference sequence). The CDR3 loop is CASSLIHDRAGETQYF. The CDR3 region has the DNA TGTGCCAGCAGCTTGATCCACGACAGGGCGGGGGAGACCCAGTACTTC.

The chain joins TRBV28 to TRBJ2-2; D is unresolved. The CDR3 spans 12 residues. Trimming pared 7 bases from V and 6 bases from J, leaving 9 bases between. The germline gives CDR1 MDHEN, CDR2 SYDVKM. The CDR3 DNA reads TGTGCCAGCACCCGAAGGGCCGGGGAGCTGTTTTTT. The encoded protein is CASTRRAGELFF.

V gene TRBV18 combines with J gene TRBJ2-5; D remains unclear. The J call may be faulty, since TRBJ2-7 better matches the DNA end. From germline, CDR1 is KGHSH and CDR2 LQKENI. The CDR3 totals 11 residues. The CDR3 nucleotides read TGTGCCAGCTCCGAAAAGGGCGAGCAGTACTTC. Translating gives CASSEKGEQYF.

V usage is TRBV19 and J usage is TRBJ1-1; D remains ambiguous. Trimming shortened V by 6 bases and J by 1 base, and 15 bases separated the two germline ends. The CDR3 consists of 15 residues. Germline CDR1 reads LNHDA; CDR2 reads SQIVND (reference sequence). The CDR3 coding sequence is TGTGCCAGTAGCATCCCCTCCCTTAGGAACACTGAAGCTTTCTTT. Amino acid sequence: CASSIPSLRNTEAFF.

The V and J genes are TRBV5-8 and TRBJ1-2; 7 bases match TRBD1. Germline-derived CDR1 and CDR2 are SGHTS and YDEGEE. The CDR3 is made up of 14 amino acids. V shed 4 bases and J 8 bases; nucleotides not matched to a gene: 11. The DNA for the CDR3 is TGTGCCAGCAGCGATGGTCGGGACAGCTTGGGCTACACCTTC. Amino acids: CASSDGRDSLGYTF.

The rearrangement joins TRBV11-3 to TRBJ2-2; D possibly corresponds to TRBD1 (6 bases). Trimming stripped 6 bases from V and 0 bases from J, with 11 bases between. The CDR3 consists of 15 residues. From germline, CDR1 is SGHNT and CDR2 YENEEA. The CDR3 bases are TGTGCCAGCAGGGCTGGGACACCGAACACCGGGGAGCTGTTTTTT. It codes for CASRAGTPNTGELFF. The complete variable domain, with remaining parts taken from reference TRBV11-3 and TRBJ2-2, reads EAGVVQSPRYKIIEKKQPVAFWCNPISGHNTLYWYLQNLGQGPELLIRYENEEAVDDSQLPKDRFSAERLKGVDSTLKIQPAELGDSAVYLCASRAGTPNTGELFFGEGSRLTVL.

The chain uses TRBV27 and TRBJ2-1; no reliable D call. CDR3 size: 11 residues. Germline-derived CDR1 and CDR2 are MNHEY and SMNVEV (reference sequence). V dropped 6 bases and J dropped 7 bases, with 7 bases sitting between them. The CDR3 spells CASSRLNEQFF. Written as DNA, the CDR3 is TGTGCCAGCAGCCGGCTAAATGAGCAGTTCTTC.

The chain uses TRBV7-2 and TRBJ2-7; D is ambiguous. Germline lookup yields CDR1 SGHTA and CDR2 FQGNSA. CDR3 size: 12 residues. The V and J ends lost 5 bases and 1 base respectively, with 6 bases between them. CDR3 sequence reads: CASSSLSYEQYF. CDR3 DNA: TGTGCCAGCAGCAGCCTTTCCTACGAGCAGTACTTC.

This sequence joins TRBV30 and TRBJ2-3; D may be TRBD2 (5 bases). The CDR3 is made up of 14 amino acids. Trimming took 0 bases from V and 4 from J, leaving 11 bases between them. Germline CDR1 GTSNPN, CDR2 SVGIG (reference sequence). The CDR3 loop is CAWSVAGSADTQYF. The DNA of the CDR3 is TGTGCCTGGAGTGTTGCTGGGAGTGCAGATACGCAGTATTTT.

This chain connects TRBV6-4 to TRBJ2-1; tentatively, D is TRBD2 (5 bases). The germline V gene has CDR1 MRHNA and CDR2 SNTAGT. Trimming removed 0 bases from V and 3 bases from J, with 9 bases in between. The CDR3 length is 15 residues. The CDR3 region has the DNA TGTGCCAGCAGTGACTCTAAGCGGAACTACAATGAGCAGTTCTTC. It is translated as CASSDSKRNYNEQFF.

The chain recombines TRBV7-9 with TRBJ1-1; tentatively, D is TRBD1 (5 bases). Germline CDR1 and CDR2: SEHNR and FQNEAQ (reference sequence). Trimming removed 2 bases at V and 3 bases at J, with 16 bases between. The CDR3 spans 16 residues. CDR3 nucleotides: TGTGCCAGCAGCTTATCTCCGGGACTGGGAGACACTGAAGCTTTCTTT. This codes for CASSLSPGLGDTEAFF.

The chain has TRBV19 and TRBJ1-1; 7 bases agree with TRBD1. This CDR3 spans 13 amino acids. The germline CDR1 and CDR2 sequences are LNHDA and SQIVND (reference sequence). V dropped 7 bases and J dropped 0; count of bases not matched to a gene: 2. The CDR3 loop is CASTDRMNTEAFF. CDR3 DNA: TGTGCCAGTACGGACAGGATGAACACTGAAGCTTTCTTT.

In this sample, this clone turned up a few times. The gene calls are TRBV5-1 and TRBJ1-6; the D gene is possibly TRBD1 (6 bases). The CDR3 is made up of 15 amino acids. Germline CDR1 reads SGHRS; CDR2 reads YFSETQ. Trimming left V 5 bases short and J 5 bases short, with 14 bases between. CDR3 region: CASRRAGDNNSPLHF. Here the CDR3 DNA reads TGCGCCAGCAGACGAGCGGGGGACAATAATTCACCCCTCCACTTT.

V and J are TRBV19 and TRBJ2-2, with a weak D call TRBD2 (6 bases). This CDR3 has 15 residues. The germline V and J ends were trimmed by 4 bases and 0 bases, with 9 bases remaining between them. The germline CDR1 and CDR2 sequences are LNHDA and SQIVND (reference sequence). The CDR3 spells CASSKAGANTGELFF. For the CDR3, the DNA is TGTGCCAGTAGTAAAGCGGGCGCGAACACCGGGGAGCTGTTTTTT.

The rearrangement joins TRBV7-2 to TRBJ1-5; 10 nucleotides align to TRBD1. V dropped 5 bases and J dropped 6; count of bases not matched to a gene: 7. The germline V gene has CDR1 SGHTA and CDR2 FQGNSA. The CDR3 covers 15 residues. CDR3 nucleotide sequence: TGTGCCAGCAGCCAGAGACAGGGGGCTGGTCAGCCCCAGCATTTT. Its protein product is CASSQRQGAGQPQHF.

The rearrangement uses TRBV19 and TRBJ1-6; the match to TRBD1 covers 8 bases. Germline V gene data show CDR1 as LNHDA and CDR2 as SQIVND (reference sequence). The CDR3 spans 15 residues. V lost 6 bases to trimming and J lost 6 bases; unmatched junction nucleotides: 7. CDR3 in amino acids: CASSEETGANSPLHF. CDR3 nucleotide sequence: TGTGCCAGTAGCGAAGAGACAGGGGCTAATTCACCCCTCCACTTT.

V is TRBV6-5 and J is TRBJ2-7; D ambiguous. This CDR3 is built from 12 residues. The germline V and J ends were trimmed by 6 bases and 5 bases, with 11 bases remaining between them. The germline V gene encodes CDR1 MNHEY and CDR2 SVGAGI. The CDR3 nucleotides read TGTGCCAGCAGCCCAAACCGTAACGAGCAGTACTTC. Translating it yields CASSPNRNEQYF.